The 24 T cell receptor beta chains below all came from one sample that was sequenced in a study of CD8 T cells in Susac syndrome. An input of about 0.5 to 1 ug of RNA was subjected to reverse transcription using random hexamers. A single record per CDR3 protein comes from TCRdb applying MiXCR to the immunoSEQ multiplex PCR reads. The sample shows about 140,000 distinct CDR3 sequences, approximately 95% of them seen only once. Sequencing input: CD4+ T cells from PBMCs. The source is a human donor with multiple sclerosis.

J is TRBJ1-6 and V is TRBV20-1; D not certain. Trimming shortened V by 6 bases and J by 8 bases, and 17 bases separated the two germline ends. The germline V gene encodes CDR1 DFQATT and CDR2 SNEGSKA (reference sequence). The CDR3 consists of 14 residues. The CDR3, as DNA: TGCAGTGCCCCCGGGCAGGTCGGGGATTCACCCCTCCACTTT. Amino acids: CSAPGQVGDSPLHF.

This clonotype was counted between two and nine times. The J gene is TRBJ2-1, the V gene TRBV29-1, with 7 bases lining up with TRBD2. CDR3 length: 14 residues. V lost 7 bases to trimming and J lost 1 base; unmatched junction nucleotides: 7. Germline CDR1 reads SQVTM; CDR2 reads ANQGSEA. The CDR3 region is CSGLAGSSYNEQFF. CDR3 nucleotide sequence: TGCAGCGGTTTAGCGGGTTCTTCCTACAATGAGCAGTTCTTC.

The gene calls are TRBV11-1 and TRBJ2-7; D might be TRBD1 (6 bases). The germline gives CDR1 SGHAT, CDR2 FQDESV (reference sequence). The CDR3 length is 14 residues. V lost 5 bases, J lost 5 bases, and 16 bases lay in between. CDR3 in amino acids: CASSVRDTLNEQYF. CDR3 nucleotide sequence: TGTGCCAGCAGCGTCCGGGACACCCTCAACGAGCAGTACTTC. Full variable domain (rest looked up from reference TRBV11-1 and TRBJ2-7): EAEVAQSPRYKITEKSQAVAFWCDPISGHATLYWYRQILGQGPELLVQFQDESVVDDSQLPKDRFSAERLKGVDSTLKIQPAELGDSAMYLCASSVRDTLNEQYFGPGTRLTVT.

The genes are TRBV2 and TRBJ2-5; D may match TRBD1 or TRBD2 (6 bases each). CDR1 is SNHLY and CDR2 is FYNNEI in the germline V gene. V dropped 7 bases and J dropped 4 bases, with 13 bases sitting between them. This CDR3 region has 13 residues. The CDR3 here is CASKIEGGETQYF. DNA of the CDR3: TGTGCCAGCAAAATCGAGGGGGGAGAGACCCAGTACTTC.

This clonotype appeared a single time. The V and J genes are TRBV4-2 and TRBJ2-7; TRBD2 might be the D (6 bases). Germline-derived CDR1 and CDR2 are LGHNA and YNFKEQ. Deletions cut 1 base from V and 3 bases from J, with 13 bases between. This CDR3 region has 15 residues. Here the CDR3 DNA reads TGTGCCAGCAGCCAAGCGGCGGGGTCAAACTACGAGCAGTACTTC. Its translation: CASSQAAGSNYEQYF.

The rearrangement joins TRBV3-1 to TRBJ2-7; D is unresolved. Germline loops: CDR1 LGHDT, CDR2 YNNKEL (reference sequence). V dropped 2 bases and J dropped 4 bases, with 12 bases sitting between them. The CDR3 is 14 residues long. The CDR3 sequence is CASSQTFLGYEQYF. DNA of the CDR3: TGTGCCAGCAGCCAAACCTTTCTTGGGTACGAGCAGTACTTC.

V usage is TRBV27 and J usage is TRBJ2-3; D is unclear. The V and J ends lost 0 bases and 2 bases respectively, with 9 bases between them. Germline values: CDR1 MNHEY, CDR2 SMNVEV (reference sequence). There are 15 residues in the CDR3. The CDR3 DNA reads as TGTGCCAGCAGTTTATCGGGGATTTCCACAGATACGCAGTATTTT. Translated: CASSLSGISTDTQYF.

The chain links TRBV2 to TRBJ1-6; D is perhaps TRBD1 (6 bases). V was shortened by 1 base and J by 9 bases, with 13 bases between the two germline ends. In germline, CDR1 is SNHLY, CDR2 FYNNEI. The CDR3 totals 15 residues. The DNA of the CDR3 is TGTGCCAGCAGTGAAGAGAGAGGGGGGCGTTCACCCCTCCACTTT. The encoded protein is CASSEERGGRSPLHF.

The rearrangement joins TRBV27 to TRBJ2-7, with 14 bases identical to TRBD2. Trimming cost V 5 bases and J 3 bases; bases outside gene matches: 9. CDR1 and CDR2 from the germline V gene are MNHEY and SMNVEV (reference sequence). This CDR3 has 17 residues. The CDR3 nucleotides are TGTGCCAGCAGTACCCGGACTAGCGGGAGGTATGGCTACGAGCAGTACTTC. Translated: CASSTRTSGRYGYEQYF.

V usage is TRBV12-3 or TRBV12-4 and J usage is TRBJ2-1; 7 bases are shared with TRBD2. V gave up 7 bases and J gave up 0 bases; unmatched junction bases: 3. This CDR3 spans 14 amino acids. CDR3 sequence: CASNGGSSYNEQFF. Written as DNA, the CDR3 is TGTGCCAGCAACGGCGGGAGCTCCTACAATGAGCAGTTCTTC.

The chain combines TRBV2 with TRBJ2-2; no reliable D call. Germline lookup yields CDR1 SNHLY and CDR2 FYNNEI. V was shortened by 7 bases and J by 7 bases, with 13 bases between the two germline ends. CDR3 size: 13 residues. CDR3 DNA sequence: TGTGCCAGCACCGACGTGAAAGGCGGGGAGCTGTTTTTT. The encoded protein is CASTDVKGGELFF. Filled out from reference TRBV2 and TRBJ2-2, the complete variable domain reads EPEVTQTPSHQVTQMGQEVILRCVPISNHLYFYWYRQILGQKVEFLVSFYNNEISEKSEIFDDQFSVERPDGSNFTLKIRSTKLEDSAMYFCASTDVKGGELFFGEGSRLTVL.

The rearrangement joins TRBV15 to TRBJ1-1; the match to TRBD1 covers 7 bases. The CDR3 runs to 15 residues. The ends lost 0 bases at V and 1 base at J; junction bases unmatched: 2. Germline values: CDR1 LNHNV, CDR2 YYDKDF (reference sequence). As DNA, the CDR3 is TGTGCCACCAGCAGAGAAGGGGACAGGAACACTGAAGCTTTCTTT. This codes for CATSREGDRNTEAFF. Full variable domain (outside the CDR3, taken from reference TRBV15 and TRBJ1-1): DAMVIQNPRYQVTQFGKPVTLSCSQTLNHNVMYWYQQKSSQAPKLLFHYYDKDFNNEADTPDNFQSRRPNTSFCFLDIRSPGLGDTAMYLCATSREGDRNTEAFFGQGTRLTVV.

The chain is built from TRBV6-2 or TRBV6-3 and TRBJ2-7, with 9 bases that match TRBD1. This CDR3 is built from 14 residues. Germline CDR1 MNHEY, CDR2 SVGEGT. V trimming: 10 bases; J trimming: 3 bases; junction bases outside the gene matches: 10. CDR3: CAIHAGTGIYEQYF. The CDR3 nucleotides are TGTGCCATCCATGCCGGGACAGGGATCTACGAGCAGTACTTC.

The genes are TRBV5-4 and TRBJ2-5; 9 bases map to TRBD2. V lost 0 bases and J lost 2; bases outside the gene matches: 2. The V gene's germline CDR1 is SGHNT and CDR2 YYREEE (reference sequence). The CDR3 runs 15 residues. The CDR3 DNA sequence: TGTGCCAGCAGCTTGGTGACTAGCGGACAAGAGACCCAGTACTTC. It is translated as CASSLVTSGQETQYF.

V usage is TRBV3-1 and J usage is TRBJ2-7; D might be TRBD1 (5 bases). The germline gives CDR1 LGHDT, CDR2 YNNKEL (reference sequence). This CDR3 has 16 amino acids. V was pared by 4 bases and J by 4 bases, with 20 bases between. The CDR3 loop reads CASSLTHTGGRYEQYF. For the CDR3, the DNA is TGTGCCAGCAGCCTTACCCATACAGGCGGACGGTACGAGCAGTACTTC.

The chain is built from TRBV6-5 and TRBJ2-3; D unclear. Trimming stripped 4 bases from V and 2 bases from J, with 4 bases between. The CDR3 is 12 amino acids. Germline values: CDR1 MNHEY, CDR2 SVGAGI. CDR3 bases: TGTGCCAGCAGTTCCATCACAGATACGCAGTATTTT. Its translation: CASSSITDTQYF.

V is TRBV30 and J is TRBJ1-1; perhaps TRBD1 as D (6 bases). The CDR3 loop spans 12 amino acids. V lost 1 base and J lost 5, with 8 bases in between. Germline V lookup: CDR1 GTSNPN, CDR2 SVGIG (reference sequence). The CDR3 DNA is TGTGCCTGGAGTGGGACAGCTACTGAAGCTTTCTTT. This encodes CAWSGTATEAFF.

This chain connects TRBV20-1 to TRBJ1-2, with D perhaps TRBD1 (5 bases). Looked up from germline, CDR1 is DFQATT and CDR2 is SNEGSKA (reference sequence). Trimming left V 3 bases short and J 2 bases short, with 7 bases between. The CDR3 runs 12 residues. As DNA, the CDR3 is TGCAGTGCTAGTTCAGGGAACTATGGCTACACCTTC. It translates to CSASSGNYGYTF.

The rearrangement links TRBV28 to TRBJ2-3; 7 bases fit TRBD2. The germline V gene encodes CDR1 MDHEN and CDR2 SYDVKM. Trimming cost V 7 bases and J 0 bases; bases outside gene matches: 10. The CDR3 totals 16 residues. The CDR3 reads CASISFGGSSTDTQYF. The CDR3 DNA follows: TGTGCCAGCATCTCTTTCGGGGGGTCGAGCACAGATACGCAGTATTTT. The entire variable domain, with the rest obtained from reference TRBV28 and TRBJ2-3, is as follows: DVKVTQSSRYLVKRTGEKVFLECVQDMDHENMFWYRQDPGLGLRLIYFSYDVKMKEKGDIPEGYSVSREKKERFSLILESASTNQTSMYLCASISFGGSSTDTQYFGPGTRLTVL.

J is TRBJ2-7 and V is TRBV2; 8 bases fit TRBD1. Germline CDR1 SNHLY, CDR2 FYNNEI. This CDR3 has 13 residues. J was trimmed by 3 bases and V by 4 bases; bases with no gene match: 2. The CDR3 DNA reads TGTGCCAGCAGTGCAGGGACAGGCTACGAGCAGTACTTC. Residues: CASSAGTGYEQYF. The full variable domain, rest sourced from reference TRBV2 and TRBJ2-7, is EPEVTQTPSHQVTQMGQEVILRCVPISNHLYFYWYRQILGQKVEFLVSFYNNEISEKSEIFDDQFSVERPDGSNFTLKIRSTKLEDSAMYFCASSAGTGYEQYFGPGTRLTVT.

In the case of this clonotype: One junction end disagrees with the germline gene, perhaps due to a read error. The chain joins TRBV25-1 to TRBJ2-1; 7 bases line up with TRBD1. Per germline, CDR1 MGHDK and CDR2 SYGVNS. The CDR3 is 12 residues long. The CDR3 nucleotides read TGTGCCAGCAGTGAATTCTTAGGACAGGTTGTCTTC. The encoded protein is CASSEFLGQVVF.

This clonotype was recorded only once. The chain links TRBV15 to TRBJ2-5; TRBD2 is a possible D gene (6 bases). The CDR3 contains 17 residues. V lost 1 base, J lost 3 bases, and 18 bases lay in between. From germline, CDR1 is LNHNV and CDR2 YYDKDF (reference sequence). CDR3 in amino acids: CATSRGQSGFPKETQYF. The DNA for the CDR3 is TGTGCCACCAGCAGAGGCCAGAGCGGGTTCCCGAAAGAGACCCAGTACTTC.

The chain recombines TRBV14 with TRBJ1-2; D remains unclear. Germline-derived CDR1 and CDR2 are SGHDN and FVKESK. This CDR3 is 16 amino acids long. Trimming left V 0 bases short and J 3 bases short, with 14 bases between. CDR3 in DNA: TGTGCCAGCAGCCAAGATAGACCGTCCCAGGACTATGGCTACACCTTC. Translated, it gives CASSQDRPSQDYGYTF. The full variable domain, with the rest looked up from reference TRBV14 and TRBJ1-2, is EAGVTQFPSHSVIEKGQTVTLRCDPISGHDNLYWYRRVMGKEIKFLLHFVKESKQDESGMPNNRFLAERTGGTYSTLKVQPAELEDSGVYFCASSQDRPSQDYGYTFGSGTRLTVV.

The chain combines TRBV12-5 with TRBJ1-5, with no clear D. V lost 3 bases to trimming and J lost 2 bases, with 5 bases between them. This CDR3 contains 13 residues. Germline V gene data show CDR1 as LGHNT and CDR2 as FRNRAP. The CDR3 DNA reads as TGTGCTAGTGGTTTAGACCGCAATCAGCCCCAGCATTTT. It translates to CASGLDRNQPQHF.